Presented here are 26 T cell receptor beta chains from one specimen sequenced in a study of CD8+ T cells in alopecia areata. Following extraction, RNA underwent reverse transcription to cDNA, which served as the sequencing template. Using immunoSEQ multiplex PCR, the repertoire was profiled, and TCRdb retains in-frame clones only, with some absent. The data contain 200,000 or so clones, 57% of them singletons. Specimen: CD4+ T cells sorted from blood, collected at week 0. These receptors all stem from a human donor with alopecia areata.

The V call is TRBV18, the J call TRBJ2-7; 12 bases fit TRBD1. Germline CDR1 KGHSH, CDR2 LQKENI. V lost 3 bases, J lost 4 bases, and 4 bases stayed unmatched. This CDR3 has 15 amino acids. The CDR3 loop is CASSPGTGGIYEQYF. The DNA of the CDR3 is TGTGCCAGCTCACCCGGGACAGGGGGCATTTACGAGCAGTACTTC.

The chain links TRBV19 to TRBJ1-5; D is perhaps TRBD1 (6 bases). V was shortened by 5 bases and J by 7 bases, with 21 bases between the two germline ends. CDR1 is LNHDA, CDR2 SQIVND, per germline (reference sequence). This CDR3 contains 16 residues. The CDR3 is CASSPRAGALGQPQHF. DNA for the CDR3: TGTGCCAGTAGTCCCAGGGCAGGGGCTTTGGGGCAGCCCCAGCATTTT.

This clone was detected only a few times. The chain combines TRBV30 with TRBJ1-1, with 7 bases lining up with TRBD1. Germline CDR1 GTSNPN, CDR2 SVGIG (reference sequence). The CDR3 loop spans 14 amino acids. The J segment lost 0 bases and the V segment lost 3 bases, leaving 4 bases of the junction unmatched. The CDR3 loop reads CAWRQGPVNTEAFF. CDR3 DNA: TGTGCCTGGAGACAGGGGCCAGTGAACACTGAAGCTTTCTTT.

The genes are TRBV29-1 and TRBJ1-2; the D gene is possibly TRBD1 (5 bases). Trimming cost V 6 bases and J 7 bases, with 15 bases left between them. This CDR3 comprises 12 residues. CDR1 is SQVTM, CDR2 ANQGSEA, per germline. The CDR3 sequence is CSVGGGEGGYTF. The CDR3 coding sequence is TGCAGCGTAGGAGGAGGGGAAGGTGGCTACACCTTC.

This clone appeared a few times. CDR3 amino acids: CSVVNGETQYF. The CDR3 DNA is TGCAGCGTGGTCAACGGGGAGACCCAGTACTTC. The chain has TRBV29-1 and TRBJ2-5; no reliable D call. The CDR3 length is 11 residues. The V gene's germline CDR1 is SQVTM and CDR2 ANQGSEA. The ends were cut back, 6 bases at V and 5 bases at J, with 10 bases in the middle.

The chain joins TRBV29-1 to TRBJ1-1; D gene uncertain. Trimming took off 4 bases at V and 0 bases at J, with 12 bases between the two ends. This CDR3 has 14 residues. Per germline, CDR1 SQVTM and CDR2 ANQGSEA. The CDR3 region is CSVARVLLNTEAFF. In nucleotides, the CDR3 is TGCAGCGTTGCCCGGGTTCTACTGAACACTGAAGCTTTCTTT.

The chain couples TRBV7-3 to TRBJ2-5; no reliable D call. The CDR3 contains 13 residues. Germline loops: CDR1 SGHTA, CDR2 FQGTGA. V gave up 5 bases and J gave up 5 bases, with 12 bases separating them. The CDR3 reads CASSLTREETQYF. CDR3 in DNA: TGTGCCAGCAGCCTGACCCGAGAGGAGACCCAGTACTTC.

V is TRBV5-1 and J is TRBJ2-1; tentative D call: TRBD1 (5 bases). Deletions cut 0 bases from V and 9 bases from J, with 13 bases between. CDR3 length equals 14 residues. Germline loops: CDR1 SGHRS, CDR2 YFSETQ. CDR3 loop: CASSLAGPQGEQFF. Here the CDR3 DNA reads TGCGCCAGCAGCTTGGCAGGCCCCCAGGGTGAGCAGTTCTTC.

V usage is TRBV29-1 and J usage is TRBJ2-2; 7 bases fit TRBD1. The CDR3 has 15 residues. The ends lost 1 base at V and 2 bases at J; junction bases unmatched: 4. Germline V lookup: CDR1 SQVTM, CDR2 ANQGSEA. The CDR3 coding sequence is TGCAGCGTTGAAGTAGGGACAGCCAACACCGGGGAGCTGTTTTTT. It codes for CSVEVGTANTGELFF.

The J gene is TRBJ2-3, the V gene TRBV6-5; TRBD1 aligns across 12 bases. J lost 4 bases, V lost 2 bases, and 4 bases had no gene match. Germline values: CDR1 MNHEY, CDR2 SVGAGI. This CDR3 is built from 16 residues. The CDR3 loop reads CASSYGGTGGADTQYF. CDR3 coding DNA: TGTGCCAGCAGTTACGGGGGGACAGGGGGCGCAGATACGCAGTATTTT.

This clone was found a few times. The chain links TRBV7-9 to TRBJ2-2; 7 bases are shared with TRBD2. The CDR3 has 15 residues. CDR1 is SEHNR, CDR2 FQNEAQ, per germline (reference sequence). Trimming took 10 bases from V and 2 from J; bases not matched to a gene: 10. This CDR3 is CATTLGGLNTGELFF. CDR3 bases: TGTGCCACCACATTGGGAGGGCTAAACACCGGGGAGCTGTTTTTT.

The CDR3 coding sequence is TGTGCCAGCAGCTTACGGGTCAGGGACGCAGCGGACTCCTACAATGAGCAGTTCTTC. It yields the protein CASSLRVRDAADSYNEQFF. The V call is TRBV7-9, the J call TRBJ2-1; either TRBD1 or TRBD2 may supply D (5 bases each). The germline V gene has CDR1 SEHNR and CDR2 FQNEAQ (reference sequence). This CDR3 spans 19 amino acids. The V and J ends lost 2 bases and 0 bases respectively, with 20 bases between them.

This clone was seen many times. The J gene is TRBJ2-2, the V gene TRBV27; TRBD2 agrees at 7 bases. Germline V gene data show CDR1 as MNHEY and CDR2 as SMNVEV (reference sequence). The CDR3 has 14 amino acids. V lost 6 bases, J lost 7 bases, and 8 bases stayed unmatched. CDR3 nucleotides: TGTGCCAGCAGCTTGCGCTGGGAGGGCGGGGAGCTGTTTTTT. Translated: CASSLRWEGGELFF.

The chain recombines TRBV2 with TRBJ2-3; no definite D call. The germline CDR1 and CDR2 sequences are SNHLY and FYNNEI. Trimming pared 2 bases from V and 7 bases from J, leaving 1 base between. CDR3 length equals 10 residues. This chain's CDR3 is CASSEYTQYF. CDR3 bases: TGTGCCAGCAGTGAATATACGCAGTATTTT.

The V call is TRBV7-9, the J call TRBJ2-2; D not certain. With 5 bases removed from V and 4 bases from J, the gap between germline ends came to 11 bases. CDR1 and CDR2 from the germline V gene are SEHNR and FQNEAQ (reference sequence). This CDR3 has 14 amino acids. CDR3 nucleotide sequence: TGTGCCAGCAGCCCAGGCGGTGGCACCGGGGAGCTGTTTTTT. This codes for CASSPGGGTGELFF. Combining the CDR3 with reference TRBV7-9 and TRBJ2-2 gives the whole variable domain DTGVSQNPRHKITKRGQNVTFRCDPISEHNRLYWYRQTLGQGPEFLTYFQNEAQLEKSRLLSDRFSAERPKGSFSTLEIQRTEQGDSAMYLCASSPGGGTGELFFGEGSRLTVL.

The rearrangement links TRBV30 to TRBJ2-3; D is unresolved. Germline V gene lookup returns CDR1 GTSNPN and CDR2 SVGIG (reference sequence). The CDR3 is 14 residues long. V was pared by 4 bases and J by 2 bases, with 13 bases between. CDR3 protein: CAWTPWEITDTQYF. The CDR3 DNA reads as TGTGCCTGGACCCCGTGGGAAATCACAGATACGCAGTATTTT.

This sequence joins TRBV18 and TRBJ2-1, with D tentatively TRBD1 (5 bases). The CDR3 contains 15 residues. Trimming removed 3 bases at V and 4 bases at J, with 13 bases between. CDR1 is KGHSH, CDR2 LQKENI, per germline. The CDR3 protein is CASSPMGQGYNEQFF. CDR3 DNA sequence: TGTGCCAGCTCACCTATGGGTCAGGGTTACAATGAGCAGTTCTTC.

The chain uses TRBV25-1 and TRBJ2-3, with 10 bases lining up with TRBD1. CDR1 and CDR2 from the germline V gene are MGHDK and SYGVNS. The CDR3 length is 16 residues. The junction had 10 bases not matched to a gene; V was cut back by 5 bases and J by 5 bases. The CDR3 nucleotides read TGTGCCAGCAGTCCCCACCGACAGGGGGCAAAAGATACGCAGTATTTT. Protein product: CASSPHRQGAKDTQYF.

CDR3 amino acids: CAWSSGRGGETQYF. The CDR3 nucleotides read TGTGCCTGGAGTTCAGGGAGGGGTGGAGAGACCCAGTACTTC. The rearrangement uses TRBV30 and TRBJ2-5, with 7 positions matching TRBD2. The CDR3 is 14 amino acids. The germline CDR1 and CDR2 sequences are GTSNPN and SVGIG (reference sequence). The ends lost 2 bases at V and 4 bases at J; junction bases unmatched: 7.

The chain carries TRBV5-1 and TRBJ1-2; possible D gene TRBD1, 5 bases. CDR1 and CDR2 (germline): SGHRS, YFSETQ. The CDR3 sequence is 14 residues long. The V gene lost 3 bases and the J gene lost 5 bases, with 14 bases spanning the gap. The CDR3, as DNA: TGCGCCAGCAGCTCAGCCGGGACCTCATATGGCTACACCTTC. It specifies CASSSAGTSYGYTF.

This sequence joins TRBV30 and TRBJ1-1; tentatively, D is TRBD1 (5 bases). V lost 3 bases and J lost 5, with 16 bases in between. Germline CDR1 and CDR2: GTSNPN and SVGIG (reference sequence). This CDR3 comprises 14 residues. The CDR3 here is CAWRRTSSTTEAFF. The CDR3 DNA follows: TGTGCCTGGAGGCGGACATCCTCTACGACTGAAGCTTTCTTT. The entire variable domain, with the rest obtained from reference TRBV30 and TRBJ1-1, is as follows: SQTIHQWPATLVQPVGSPLSLECTVEGTSNPNLYWYRQAAGRGLQLLFYSVGIGQISSEVPQNLSASRPQDRQFILSSKKLLLSDSGFYLCAWRRTSSTTEAFFGQGTRLTVV.

Worth noting for this clone: The junction and the germline gene differ at one end; a read error may be behind it. The V and J genes are TRBV6-1 and TRBJ1-2; weak D call: TRBD1 (5 bases). The germline CDR1 and CDR2 sequences are MNHNS and SASEGT. The CDR3 has 11 residues. The CDR3: CASRTEWDASF. CDR3 nucleotides: TGTGCCAGCAGAACGGAGTGGGACGCTTCCTTC.

The chain joins TRBV29-1 to TRBJ2-1, with TRBD1 as a possible D gene (6 bases). The CDR3 is 12 amino acids. Per the germline V gene, CDR1 is SQVTM and CDR2 is ANQGSEA. For the CDR3, the DNA is TGCGGGGGCGCGAGCTCCTACAATGAGCAGTTCTTC. Amino acid sequence: CGGASSYNEQFF.

The rearrangement uses TRBV9 and TRBJ1-6, with no clear D. Germline CDR1 reads SGDLS; CDR2 reads YYNGEE. V lost 0 bases and J 7 bases, leaving 5 bases between the germline ends. The length of the CDR3 is 13 residues. DNA of the CDR3: TGTGCCAGCAGCGTAGATGAGAATTCACCCCTCCACTTT. It codes for CASSVDENSPLHF.

V and J are TRBV27 and TRBJ2-7, with D perhaps matching TRBD1 or TRBD2 (7 bases each). CDR1 MNHEY and CDR2 SMNVEV come from the germline V gene (reference sequence). The CDR3 is made up of 13 amino acids. V shed 5 bases and J shed 5 bases, with 13 bases lying between them. CDR3 bases: TGTGCCAGCAGTCGACAGGGACTAAACGAGCAGTACTTC. It specifies CASSRQGLNEQYF.

This chain connects TRBV5-1 to TRBJ2-5; 8 bases agree with TRBD1. The germline gives CDR1 SGHRS, CDR2 YFSETQ. This CDR3 spans 14 amino acids. V lost 4 bases and J lost 7; bases outside the gene matches: 9. The CDR3: CASSAGQGRGTQYF. CDR3 nucleotides: TGCGCCAGCAGCGCCGGACAGGGTAGAGGGACCCAGTACTTC.